This T cell receptor (beta chain) was identified in a study of beta chain features in type 1 diabetes (dated by TCRdb to the late 2010s). General notes on the study: Patients and healthy donors did not differ in mean age, gender distribution, total cell number or subset yield. A total of some 110 million sorted cells were examined across all samples, and a strong correlation was observed between cell number per subset and RNA yield. In the study, TCRB repertoires of sorted circulating CD4+ T cell subsets from recently diagnosed type 1 diabetes patients were compared with those of matched healthy donors. Naive and central memory subsets were obtained from all 30 or so donors, but regulatory and stem cell-like memory subsets were isolated from only 8 patients and roughly 8 healthy donors.

Each donor gave one peripheral blood draw, around 0.12 L on average, collected into heparinised tubes. Naive, central memory, regulatory and stem cell-like memory CD4+ T cells were sorted on a BD FACSAria II using a panel including CD45RO, CCR7, CD25, CD127, CD95 and CD27. A purity above 95% was achieved for all sorted populations. PBMCs were separated immediately by Lymphoprep density gradient centrifugation and were stained directly, without being cultured. Samples were stained and sorted in pairs, with one healthy donor and one patient per experiment, so that batch effects were minimized. What the work shows at the level of the full study, not this receptor alone: A moderate but significant shortening of TCRB CDR3 length was observed in type 1 diabetes patients in all four CD4+ subsets. Because cDNA was sequenced instead of genomic DNA, highly expressing activated cells could be over-represented, though the groups showed no difference in activation or CD3 levels. Only small numbers of individuals were included in the HLA sub-analyses, which left unresolved whether HLA type had any influence on TCRB rearrangement. Naive, central memory and regulatory TCRB repertoires appeared to be more alike among patients than among healthy donors. At VDJ recombination sites, type 1 diabetes patients had fewer insertions and more deleted nucleotides, which implies abnormalities in thymic rearrangement. Shorter templates might be favored by PCR, yet because patient and control samples were amplified and corrected together, any such skew would affect both groups equally.

The High Capacity cDNA Reverse Transcription Kit was used to reverse transcribe all of the isolated RNA, meaning that expressed TCRB transcripts were what got sequenced. Deep immunoSEQ sequencing was performed on naive, central memory and regulatory T cell samples, with an average of roughly 3.3 million total reads per sample. After sorted cells were lysed in RLT buffer, RNA was extracted with DNase-treated RNeasy Micro or Mini kits, with the choice depending on cell number. To prevent cross-contamination, every cell subset was processed on its own, while patient and healthy donor samples were processed together. Using the immunoSEQ multiplex PCR, TCRB sequences were amplified from cDNA into 87-bp fragments spanning the CDR3 region. Sequencing of the amplicons was done on the Illumina HiSeq platform. For the original study's pipeline: PCR bias was computationally corrected using synthetic template baselines, reads within Hamming distance 2 were collapsed, and singletons that could not be merged were discarded. Reads were aligned to IMGT to assign V, D and J genes, CDR3 length, and insertions or deletions at six rearrangement sites. Within each subset, clonotype counts were normalized to sorted cell number, and only after that were true diversity and Gini coefficients computed with the tcR R package. The overlap coefficient, calculated on TCRB nucleotide sequences, was used to measure repertoire sharing. TCRdb mirrors the immuneACCESS table, restricted to in-frame sequences. Some clones are absent from its copies; in checked studies, under half trace to an unresolved V gene, and the reason for the others is unknown. Clone size and the V and J calls come from that table; the DNA yielded D and trimming. This sample has about 340,000 clones in its table, and 7.5% to 9% of those were observed once. The ten largest account for approximately 0.44% of the sample.

Worth noting for this clone: The antigen it binds to is not known. Qualities for individual bases were not recorded, and no much larger clone is one base off.

From the cysteine through the phenylalanine, the CDR3 covers 19 amino acids. Left in the record is the CDR3 DNA by itself, 57 bases read in frame from the first base. Trimmed from V: 4 bases; trimmed from J: 3 bases; junction bases lacking a gene match: 17. CDR1 and CDR2, looked up from the germline V gene (reference sequence), are SEHNR and FQNEAQ. The chain is encoded by TRBV7-9 joined to TRBJ2-2; TRBD1 fits 7 bases in the junction. The sequence came from a woman aged 18-29 years in good health. Specimen: central memory CD4+ T cells from blood. The base sequence is TGTGCCAGCAGCTCCCCCCGGCCGACAGGGAACCCCGACACCGGGGAGCTGTTTTTT. Its translation reads: CASSSPRPTGNPDTGELFF.